One sample yielded the 10 T cell receptor beta chains listed below, sequenced in a study of a mutant IDH1 vaccine in newly diagnosed glioma. Time point in this sample: week 11, during vaccination. The vaccine gave 300 ug of a 20-mer mutant IDH1 peptide subcutaneously per dose. The antigens these receptors bind are not known. The data were produced by immunoSEQ multiplex PCR, yet TCRdb's version contains in-frame clones alone and is incomplete. In the table there are fewer than 150,000 clones, roughly 90% of which are singletons. The material sequenced was PBMCs, taken from a glioma patient whose treatment included an IDH1 peptide vaccine. All receptors derive from a woman between 50 and 59 years old with glioma.

The chain carries TRBV7-9 and TRBJ1-1; 7 bases agree with TRBD1. The CDR3 is made up of 14 amino acids. Germline CDR1 and CDR2: SEHNR and FQNEAQ (reference sequence). Trimming removed 3 bases from V and 2 bases from J; junction bases left unmatched: 3. CDR3 nucleotide sequence: TGTGCCAGCAGCTTTACAGGGGCAAACACTGAAGCTTTCTTT. Its protein product is CASSFTGANTEAFF.

The chain combines TRBV28 with TRBJ2-7; D may be TRBD2 (5 bases). Germline lookup yields CDR1 MDHEN and CDR2 SYDVKM. The CDR3 covers 13 residues. The ends were cut back, 3 bases at V and 4 bases at J, with 10 bases in the middle. CDR3 DNA sequence: TGTGCCAGCAGTTTTGGGGAGCAATACGAGCAGTACTTC. The encoded protein is CASSFGEQYEQYF.

The V gene is TRBV2, the J gene TRBJ1-6, with D possibly being TRBD1 (6 bases). The CDR3 loop spans 16 amino acids. In germline, CDR1 is SNHLY, CDR2 FYNNEI. The V gene lost 3 bases and the J gene lost 1 base, with 10 bases spanning the gap. In nucleotides, the CDR3 is TGTGCCAGCAGTGAGAACAGGGTTTCCTATAATTCACCCCTCCACTTT. Encoded protein: CASSENRVSYNSPLHF.

The chain carries TRBV20-1 and TRBJ2-7; D possibly corresponds to TRBD2 (5 bases). CDR3 size: 11 residues. V dropped 3 bases and J dropped 3 bases, with 6 bases sitting between them. Germline assignment: CDR1 DFQATT and CDR2 SNEGSKA (reference sequence). The CDR3 is CSASEGYEQYF. DNA for the CDR3: TGCAGTGCTAGTGAGGGCTACGAGCAGTACTTC.

This clone turned up a few times. V gene TRBV5-4 combines with J gene TRBJ2-1; 10 nucleotides agree with TRBD2. J was trimmed by 7 bases and V by 8 bases; bases with no gene match: 12. CDR1 is SGHNT, CDR2 YYREEE, per germline (reference sequence). The CDR3 is 15 residues long. CDR3 bases: TGTGCCAGTAGTCTAGCTAGCGGGAGTGATAATGAGCAGTTCTTC. Encoded protein: CASSLASGSDNEQFF.

In this sample, this clone turned up once. The chain joins TRBV9 to TRBJ2-1, with TRBD2 matching over 12 bases. V lost 0 bases and J lost 7; bases outside the gene matches: 8. Germline loops: CDR1 SGDLS, CDR2 YYNGEE. The CDR3 has 17 residues. The CDR3 here is CASSVDLAGGPENEQFF. In DNA, the CDR3 is TGTGCCAGCAGCGTAGACCTAGCGGGAGGGCCGGAGAATGAGCAGTTCTTC. The whole variable domain, filled in from reference TRBV9 and TRBJ2-1, reads DSGVTQTPKHLITATGQRVTLRCSPRSGDLSVYWYQQSLDQGLQFLIQYYNGEERAKGNILERFSAQQFPDLHSELNLSSLELGDSALYFCASSVDLAGGPENEQFFGPGTRLTVL.

This clone showed up just once. Other DNA sequences in this specimen translate into the identical CDR3. J is TRBJ1-4 and V is TRBV5-1; D gene uncertain. V gave up 1 base and J gave up 5 bases, with 6 bases separating them. Per germline, CDR1 SGHRS and CDR2 YFSETQ. There are 13 residues in the CDR3. The chain's CDR3 is CASSLTLNEKLFF. The DNA of the CDR3 is TGCGCCAGCAGCTTGACTTTAAATGAAAAACTGTTTTTT.

This clone was detected a few times. The V gene is TRBV7-9, the J gene TRBJ2-5; D gene ambiguous. The length of the CDR3 is 13 residues. Trimming stripped 2 bases from V and 1 base from J, with 5 bases between. CDR1 SEHNR and CDR2 FQNEAQ come from the germline V gene (reference sequence). The CDR3 nucleotides read TGTGCCAGCAGCTTAATGGGCCAAGAGACCCAGTACTTC. The encoded protein is CASSLMGQETQYF.

The rearrangement uses TRBV19 and TRBJ2-6; D uncertain. V lost 6 bases, J lost 0 bases, and 12 bases lay in between. Germline values: CDR1 LNHDA, CDR2 SQIVND (reference sequence). The CDR3 runs to 16 residues. CDR3 sequence (DNA): TGTGCCAGTAGAATGGGAACAGCCTCTGGGGCCAACGTCCTGACTTTC. Amino acids: CASRMGTASGANVLTF.

The genes are TRBV7-8 and TRBJ2-1; no reliable D call. From germline, CDR1 is SGHVS and CDR2 FQNEAQ. Trimming left V 5 bases short and J 10 bases short, with 21 bases between. The CDR3 contains 15 residues. CDR3: CASSKGLSAVEEQFF. The DNA of the CDR3 is TGTGCCAGCAGCAAGGGTTTGTCGGCTGTAGAGGAGCAGTTCTTC. Full variable domain (missing parts from reference TRBV7-8 and TRBJ2-1): GAGVSQSPRYKVAKRGQDVALRCDPISGHVSLFWYQQALGQGPEFLTYFQNEAQLDKSGLPSDRFFAERPEGSVSTLKIQRTQQEDSAVYLCASSKGLSAVEEQFFGPGTRLTVL.